The next 30 T cell receptor beta chains were all read from a single sample in a study of T cell changes during pregnancy in multiple sclerosis (dated by TCRdb to the late 2010s). Library construction relied on the immunoSEQ multiplex PCR assay. TCRdb holds this immuneACCESS table with in-frame rearrangements only. Some clones are missing; in checked studies, unresolved V genes explain under half, and the rest has no known cause. This sample holds 120,000 or so clones; approximately 93% were observed only once. Under 7% of the sample belongs to the ten largest clones. This material consisted of peripheral blood, taken before pregnancy. These receptors all come from a female donor with multiple sclerosis, enrolled in a pregnancy study.

The V gene is TRBV6-5, the J gene TRBJ2-7; possibly TRBD2 for D (5 bases). The germline CDR1 and CDR2 sequences are MNHEY and SVGAGI. V lost 6 bases and J lost 4, with 19 bases in between. This CDR3 comprises 15 residues. CDR3 bases: TGTGCCAGCAGCCACTTAGGTGAGGGCCGATACGAGCAGTACTTC. This gives the protein CASSHLGEGRYEQYF.

The rearrangement uses TRBV18 and TRBJ2-1, with TRBD1 matching over 10 bases. Trimming at V came to 1 base and at J to 2 bases, leaving 5 bases not matched to a gene. The length of the CDR3 is 17 residues. CDR1 and CDR2 (germline): KGHSH, LQKENI. CDR3 coding DNA: TGTGCCAGCTCACCACTACCCGGGACAGGGGCCTACAATGAGCAGTTCTTC. This codes for CASSPLPGTGAYNEQFF. The full variable domain, in which reference TRBV18 and TRBJ2-1 provide the parts outside the CDR3, is NAGVMQNPRHLVRRRGQEARLRCSPMKGHSHVYWYRQLPEEGLKFMVYLQKENIIDESGMPKERFSAEFPKEGPSILRIQQVVRGDSAAYFCASSPLPGTGAYNEQFFGPGTRLTVL.

The chain is built from TRBV5-1 and TRBJ1-1; 11 bases match TRBD1. The V and J ends lost 3 bases and 6 bases, in that order; junction bases with no gene match: 4. The CDR3 contains 14 residues. Per germline, CDR1 SGHRS and CDR2 YFSETQ. The CDR3 loop is CASSWTGGGSEAFF. CDR3 nucleotides: TGCGCCAGCAGCTGGACAGGGGGCGGATCTGAAGCTTTCTTT. The entire variable domain, with the rest obtained from reference TRBV5-1 and TRBJ1-1, is as follows: KAGVTQTPRYLIKTRGQQVTLSCSPISGHRSVSWYQQTPGQGLQFLFEYFSETQRNKGNFPGRFSGRQFSNSRSEMNVSTLELGDSALYLCASSWTGGGSEAFFGQGTRLTVV.

V gene TRBV5-1 combines with J gene TRBJ2-3, with 7 bases matching TRBD2. The CDR3 covers 14 residues. V trimming: 1 base; J trimming: 5 bases; junction bases outside the gene matches: 4. The germline V gene encodes CDR1 SGHRS and CDR2 YFSETQ. The CDR3 reads CASSLPGGGDTQYF. CDR3 nucleotide sequence: TGCGCCAGCAGCTTGCCTGGGGGGGGAGATACGCAGTATTTT. Filled out from reference TRBV5-1 and TRBJ2-3, the complete variable domain reads KAGVTQTPRYLIKTRGQQVTLSCSPISGHRSVSWYQQTPGQGLQFLFEYFSETQRNKGNFPGRFSGRQFSNSRSEMNVSTLELGDSALYLCASSLPGGGDTQYFGPGTRLTVL.

The chain has TRBV19 and TRBJ2-1; a possible D gene is TRBD1 (5 bases). The CDR3 contains 12 residues. The ends were cut back, 3 bases at V and 10 bases at J, with 10 bases in the middle. Germline V CDR1 and CDR2: LNHDA, SQIVND (reference sequence). The CDR3 DNA reads TGTGCCAGTAGTATCCAGGGCGACGAGCAGTTCTTC. Its translation: CASSIQGDEQFF.

This sequence joins TRBV6-5 and TRBJ1-1; 10 bases match TRBD1. Germline lookup yields CDR1 MNHEY and CDR2 SVGAGI. Trimming cost V 6 bases and J 6 bases; bases outside gene matches: 7. The CDR3 has 14 residues. CDR3 bases: TGTGCCAGCAGCCGCGACAGGGGGCACCCTGAAGCTTTCTTT. This gives the protein CASSRDRGHPEAFF.

The chain links TRBV30 to TRBJ2-1; D unclear. This CDR3 comprises 14 residues. Per the germline V gene, CDR1 is GTSNPN and CDR2 is SVGIG (reference sequence). V was cut by 3 bases and J by 0 bases, with 9 bases left in between. CDR3 nucleotide sequence: TGTGCCTGGAGGAACTTCCTCTCCTACAATGAGCAGTTCTTC. Translated, it gives CAWRNFLSYNEQFF. Using reference TRBV30 and TRBJ2-1 for the parts outside the CDR3, the full variable domain is SQTIHQWPATLVQPVGSPLSLECTVEGTSNPNLYWYRQAAGRGLQLLFYSVGIGQISSEVPQNLSASRPQDRQFILSSKKLLLSDSGFYLCAWRNFLSYNEQFFGPGTRLTVL.

This clone has just a few counts. This chain links TRBV29-1 with TRBJ1-1, with TRBD1 matching over 7 bases. Germline trimming cut 4 bases from V and 3 bases from J; bases unmatched to any gene: 2. CDR3 length: 12 amino acids. Germline V CDR1 and CDR2: SQVTM, ANQGSEA. Here the CDR3 reads CSVGQGDTEAFF. CDR3 sequence (DNA): TGCAGCGTTGGACAGGGAGACACTGAAGCTTTCTTT.

The chain recombines TRBV6-5 with TRBJ1-5; D is undetermined. In germline, CDR1 is MNHEY, CDR2 SVGAGI. There are 15 residues in the CDR3. Trimming stripped 6 bases from V and 0 bases from J, with 12 bases between. CDR3 residues: CASSPARASNQPQHF. In DNA form, the CDR3 reads TGTGCCAGCAGCCCCGCTAGAGCTAGCAATCAGCCCCAGCATTTT.

V gene TRBV27 combines with J gene TRBJ2-7, with TRBD2 as a possible D gene (5 bases). The CDR3 totals 14 residues. Germline CDR1 is MNHEY and CDR2 is SMNVEV (reference sequence). Between the trimmed V and J ends, which lost 3 bases and 4 bases, there was a span of 13 bases. As DNA, the CDR3 is TGTGCCAGCAGTTTTTGGAGGTGGAGGTACGAGCAGTACTTC. Protein sequence: CASSFWRWRYEQYF.

This clone was seen once. The chain carries TRBV5-1 and TRBJ1-3; D remains ambiguous. Germline V gene sequence: CDR1 SGHRS, CDR2 YFSETQ. The CDR3 has 14 amino acids. The ends were cut back, 2 bases at V and 2 bases at J, with 8 bases in the middle. DNA for the CDR3: TGCGCCAGCAGCTTCGGGAGCACTGGAAACACCATATATTTT. Its protein product is CASSFGSTGNTIYF.

The V gene is TRBV11-2, the J gene TRBJ2-2, with D possibly matching TRBD2 (6 bases). Trimming left V 1 base short and J 2 bases short, with 11 bases between. This CDR3 is built from 16 residues. Germline loops: CDR1 SGHAT, CDR2 FQNNGV. Here the CDR3 reads CASSLGRTTNTGELFF. CDR3 nucleotides: TGTGCCAGCAGCTTAGGCAGGACTACAAACACCGGGGAGCTGTTTTTT.

V is TRBV10-3 and J is TRBJ1-5; D unresolved. V lost 2 bases, J lost 6 bases, and 14 bases lay in between. Germline CDR1 and CDR2: ENHRY and SYGVKD. The CDR3 is 15 residues long. The CDR3 coding sequence is TGTGCCATCAGTGAGGGTTTAGAGGATCGTCAGCCCCAGCATTTT. Translated: CAISEGLEDRQPQHF.

The chain combines TRBV6-1 with TRBJ1-1; D possibly corresponds to TRBD1 (5 bases). Trimming shortened V by 7 bases and J by 0 bases, and 12 bases separated the two germline ends. The germline CDR1 and CDR2 sequences are MNHNS and SASEGT. The CDR3 is 14 residues long. The DNA of the CDR3 is TGTGCCAGCAAGCAGGGCGGGATGAACACTGAAGCTTTCTTT. This encodes CASKQGGMNTEAFF.

The V and J genes are TRBV20-1 and TRBJ2-3; D ambiguous. This CDR3 is 11 amino acids long. Germline values: CDR1 DFQATT, CDR2 SNEGSKA (reference sequence). The V and J ends lost 3 bases and 2 bases respectively, with 3 bases between them. The CDR3 DNA is TGCAGTGCTAGTCACACAGATACGCAGTATTTT. Translating it yields CSASHTDTQYF.

V usage is TRBV7-9 and J usage is TRBJ2-6; no firm D call. The V gene's germline CDR1 is SEHNR and CDR2 FQNEAQ (reference sequence). Trimming took 1 base from V and 4 from J, leaving 11 bases between them. This CDR3 comprises 16 residues. In nucleotides, the CDR3 is TGTGCCAGCAGCTTAGGGTCCGGGTTCGGGGCCAACGTCCTGACTTTC. It translates to CASSLGSGFGANVLTF.

The CDR3: CASSLDRSSYNEQFF. The CDR3 region has the DNA TGTGCCAGCAGCCTAGACCGGAGCTCCTACAATGAGCAGTTCTTC. The chain links TRBV5-4 to TRBJ2-1; no reliable D call. The germline gives CDR1 SGHNT, CDR2 YYREEE (reference sequence). The CDR3 totals 15 residues. V was clipped by 4 bases and J by 0 bases, with 11 bases between them.

This rearrangement joins TRBV9 to TRBJ2-3; a possible D gene is TRBD2 (6 bases). Germline assignment: CDR1 SGDLS and CDR2 YYNGEE. V shed 7 bases and J shed 2 bases, with 14 bases lying between them. The CDR3 runs 14 residues. CDR3 nucleotide sequence: TGTGCCAGCGGACGCGGGACCAACACAGATACGCAGTATTTT. Its translation: CASGRGTNTDTQYF.

This clone was seen a single time. J is TRBJ2-6 and V is TRBV5-4; 8 bases fit TRBD1. Germline CDR1 SGHNT, CDR2 YYREEE (reference sequence). After removal of 4 bases from V and 2 bases from J, the junction contained 5 bases not matched to a gene. The length of the CDR3 is 16 residues. Written as DNA, the CDR3 is TGTGCCAGCAGCCGGCCACAGGGGGCTGGGGCCAACGTCCTGACTTTC. It encodes CASSRPQGAGANVLTF.

A single count supports this clone. The CDR3 bases are TGTGCCAGCAGTGAGAGCCTAGCCAATCAGCCCCAGCATTTT. The encoded protein is CASSESLANQPQHF. The gene calls are TRBV6-1 and TRBJ1-5; D call uncertain. Germline V gene sequence: CDR1 MNHNS, CDR2 SASEGT. The CDR3 is 14 residues long. Trimming cost V 3 bases and J 3 bases, with 9 bases left between them.

CDR3 nucleotide sequence: TGTGCCAGCAGCGTAGTGGGAGAAGGGCCCCGGATCGAGTACTTC. Translated, it gives CASSVVGEGPRIEYF. The chain links TRBV9 to TRBJ2-7; a weak D match, TRBD2 (5 bases). The CDR3 is made up of 15 amino acids. Trimming took 0 bases from V and 11 from J, leaving 21 bases between them. Germline CDR1 is SGDLS and CDR2 is YYNGEE.

V is TRBV2 and J is TRBJ2-7; 9 bases align to TRBD2. The CDR3 sequence is 15 residues long. The J segment lost 5 bases and the V segment lost 6 bases, leaving 11 bases of the junction unmatched. In germline, CDR1 is SNHLY, CDR2 FYNNEI. CDR3 coding DNA: TGTGCCAGCAGCCGATCCGGCGGGGGGGCCGACGAGCAGTACTTC. It encodes CASSRSGGGADEQYF.

This clone was counted once. DNA of the CDR3: TGTGCCAGTAGTGCCAGGGGTGGACCCTACGAGCAGTACTTC. It is translated as CASSARGGPYEQYF. This chain links TRBV19 with TRBJ2-7; tentatively, D is TRBD1 (6 bases). The CDR3 contains 14 residues. Trimming shortened V by 5 bases and J by 2 bases, and 13 bases separated the two germline ends. Germline-derived CDR1 and CDR2 are LNHDA and SQIVND (reference sequence).

The V gene is TRBV10-3, the J gene TRBJ1-3; 9 nucleotides align to TRBD1. Germline values: CDR1 ENHRY, CDR2 SYGVKD. The CDR3 is 15 amino acids. The trim removed 4 bases at V and 4 bases at J, leaving 5 bases unmatched. CDR3 amino acids: CAISAGQGSGNTIYF. For the CDR3, the DNA is TGTGCCATCAGTGCGGGACAGGGCTCCGGAAACACCATATATTTT.

The V and J genes are TRBV29-1 and TRBJ1-1; no definite D call. Trimming shortened V by 7 bases and J by 3 bases, and 15 bases separated the two germline ends. The CDR3 runs to 13 residues. The germline V gene encodes CDR1 SQVTM and CDR2 ANQGSEA. Written as DNA, the CDR3 is TGCAGCGCGGGAGACGCCCGGGACACTGAAGCTTTCTTT. Its protein is CSAGDARDTEAFF.

This chain uses TRBV30 with TRBJ1-4; TRBD1 might be the D (5 bases). V was trimmed by 2 bases and J by 7 bases, leaving 14 bases between them. The CDR3 has 14 amino acids. Germline lookup yields CDR1 GTSNPN and CDR2 SVGIG (reference sequence). CDR3 sequence reads: CAWSSLGTGEKLFF. CDR3 nucleotides: TGTGCCTGGAGTTCACTGGGGACTGGTGAAAAACTGTTTTTT.

The chain recombines TRBV5-6 with TRBJ1-2; D remains unclear. Per the germline V gene, CDR1 is SGHDT and CDR2 is YYEEEE. V was shortened by 4 bases and J by 3 bases, with 13 bases between the two germline ends. This CDR3 has 14 residues. The CDR3 loop is CASSPSREDYGYTF. In DNA, the CDR3 is TGTGCCAGCAGCCCCTCCCGGGAGGACTATGGCTACACCTTC.

Here the CDR3 reads CASSSGLASGANVLTF. The CDR3, as DNA: TGCGCCAGCAGCTCGGGACTAGCATCTGGGGCCAACGTCCTGACTTTC. The V gene is TRBV5-1, the J gene TRBJ2-6, with 9 bases aligning to TRBD2. This CDR3 is built from 16 residues. The V segment lost 3 bases and the J segment 1 base; nucleotides outside the gene matches: 2. The germline V gene has CDR1 SGHRS and CDR2 YFSETQ.

J is TRBJ1-2 and V is TRBV5-1, with D unresolved. In germline, CDR1 is SGHRS, CDR2 YFSETQ. The CDR3 runs 13 residues. V was trimmed by 5 bases and J by 6 bases, leaving 14 bases between them. CDR3 DNA sequence: TGCGCCAGCAGTTTTGACCGGAGTGATGGCTACACCTTC. Its translation: CASSFDRSDGYTF.

This clone has a single count. The genes are TRBV5-1 and TRBJ1-1; TRBD1 matches 8 bases. J gave up 0 bases and V 7 bases, and 2 bases lay outside the gene matches. Per the germline V gene, CDR1 is SGHRS and CDR2 is YFSETQ. The CDR3 has 13 amino acids. In nucleotides, the CDR3 is TGCGCCAGCTTGGGACAGGTGAACACTGAAGCTTTCTTT. Translating it yields CASLGQVNTEAFF. Full variable domain (remainder filled in from reference TRBV5-1 and TRBJ1-1): KAGVTQTPRYLIKTRGQQVTLSCSPISGHRSVSWYQQTPGQGLQFLFEYFSETQRNKGNFPGRFSGRQFSNSRSEMNVSTLELGDSALYLCASLGQVNTEAFFGQGTRLTVV.